Listed below are T cell receptor beta chains from one sample, sequenced in a study of blood T cell repertoires in COVID-19. Measured with immunoSEQ multiplex PCR; TCRdb has only the in-frame clones, and not every one. The sample carries about 100,000 clones, 88% recorded once. The sequenced sample consisted of peripheral blood. These receptors originate from a human donor in a cohort sampled during active COVID-19. Both conserved end residues are part of each CDR3. D genes are given only for firm matches. Clone size, where shown, is once, few, many, or a class for clones that have expanded.

v_call	d_call	j_call	clone_size	cdr3_aa	cdr3_nt
TRBV6-5	NA	TRBJ1-1	NA	CASSKGGVNTEAFF	TGTGCCAGCAGTAAGGGAGGCGTGAACACTGAAGCTTTCTTT
TRBV28	NA	TRBJ2-6	NA	CASIQGTGANVLTF	TGTGCCAGCATTCAGGGAACTGGGGCCAACGTCCTGACTTTC
TRBV5-1	TRBD2	TRBJ2-7	NA	CASRFSGSDEQYF	TGCGCCAGCAGATTTAGCGGGAGCGACGAGCAGTACTTC
TRBV5-1	NA	TRBJ2-7	NA	CASSLAGGGFYEQYF	TGCGCCAGCAGCTTGGCGGGGGGCGGTTTCTACGAGCAGTACTTC
TRBV28	NA	TRBJ1-6	NA	CASSLTKSPYNSPLHF	TGTGCCAGCAGTTTGACTAAGTCCCCCTATAATTCACCCCTCCACTTT
TRBV5-4	NA	TRBJ2-6	NA	CASSSRGSGANVLTF	TGTGCCAGCAGCTCCAGGGGCTCTGGGGCCAACGTCCTGACTTTC
TRBV18	NA	TRBJ1-3	once	CASSPPSTPPGNTIYF	TGTGCCAGCTCACCCCCTTCGACTCCCCCCGGAAACACCATATATTTT
TRBV21-1	NA	TRBJ1-5	NA	CASSKPGTGELHQPQHF	TGTGCCAGCAGCAAACCGGGGACAGGGGAACTCCATCAGCCCCAGCATTTT
TRBV6-5	TRBD1	TRBJ1-1	NA	CASSFTGARPNTEAFF	TGTGCCAGCAGTTTCACAGGGGCGCGACCGAACACTGAAGCTTTCTTT
TRBV12-3/TRBV12-4	TRBD1	TRBJ1-2	NA	CASSTTGPRGYTF	TGTGCCAGCAGTACGACAGGGCCTCGTGGCTACACCTTC
TRBV24-1	TRBD1	TRBJ2-7	NA	CATSDLDREFSSYEQYF	TGTGCCACCAGTGATTTGGACAGGGAATTTAGTTCCTACGAGCAGTACTTC
TRBV28	TRBD1	TRBJ1-4	NA	CASRMPGQGRELFF	TGTGCCAGCAGGATGCCGGGACAGGGAAGAGAACTGTTTTTT
TRBV10-1	NA	TRBJ2-3	NA	CASSGGQVTDTQYF	TGCGCCAGCAGTGGGGGGCAGGTCACAGATACGCAGTATTTT
TRBV27	TRBD2	TRBJ2-7	NA	CASSLKVPTSGSSYEQYF	TGTGCCAGCAGTTTAAAGGTCCCAACTAGCGGGAGCTCCTACGAGCAGTACTTC
TRBV6-4	TRBD1	TRBJ2-1	once	CASSAGQLPNEQFF	TGTGCCAGCAGTGCGGGACAGCTACCCAATGAGCAGTTCTTC
TRBV15	TRBD1	TRBJ1-5	NA	CASAGQGKGLRNQPQHF	TGTGCCAGCGCGGGACAGGGAAAGGGCTTAAGGAATCAGCCCCAGCATTTT
TRBV6-2/TRBV6-3	NA	TRBJ1-5	NA	CASSSSRQGSYSNQPQHF	TGTGCCAGCAGTTCCTCCAGGCAGGGCAGTTATAGCAATCAGCCCCAGCATTTT
TRBV5-1	TRBD2	TRBJ2-3	NA	CASSLGTSGRAGDTQYF	TGCGCCAGCAGCTTGGGGACTAGCGGGAGGGCAGGAGATACGCAGTATTTT
TRBV3-1/TRBV3-2	NA	TRBJ1-4	NA	CASSQVAGNNEKLFF	TGTGCCAGCAGCCAAGTTGCAGGGAACAATGAAAAACTGTTTTTT
TRBV30	NA	TRBJ1-4	once	CAWNSRSGEKLFF	TGTGCCTGGAATTCTAGGTCGGGTGAAAAACTGTTTTTT
TRBV6-5	TRBD1	TRBJ2-1	once	CASSYEDRNFNEQFF	TGTGCCAGCAGTTACGAGGACAGGAATTTCAATGAGCAGTTCTTC
TRBV6-2/TRBV6-3	NA	TRBJ2-7	NA	CASSYGRERYEQYF	TGTGCCAGCAGTTACGGTCGGGAGAGATACGAGCAGTACTTC
TRBV5-1	TRBD1	TRBJ2-3	few	CASSGQGSPDTQYF	TGCGCCAGCAGCGGACAGGGTTCCCCAGATACGCAGTATTTT
TRBV5-4	TRBD1	TRBJ1-4	NA	CASSRLGTGQNEKLFF	TGTGCCAGCAGCAGACTAGGGACAGGACAAAATGAAAAACTGTTTTTT
TRBV5-5	NA	TRBJ2-3	NA	CASSLGRVTDTQYF	TGTGCCAGCAGCTTGGGACGGGTCACAGATACGCAGTATTTT
TRBV15	NA	TRBJ2-3	NA	CATSRGLGAADTQYF	TGTGCCACCAGCAGAGGATTAGGGGCGGCAGATACGCAGTATTTT